Below, 27 T cell receptor beta chains from the same sample are listed, as sequenced in a study of graft-versus-host responses after intestinal transplantation. The antigens of these receptors remain unknown. Sequenced by immunoSEQ multiplex PCR; TCRdb stores in-frame clones only, minus some. The repertoire holds tens of thousands of clones, with roughly 95% as singletons. The sequences come from unstimulated CD4+ T cells sorted from spleen or lymph node cells, collected before transplant. Receptors were obtained from a human donor who was the organ donor for an intestinal transplant.

The V and J genes are TRBV5-1 and TRBJ1-4, with D possibly matching TRBD1 (6 bases). Trimming left V 1 base short and J 8 bases short, with 21 bases between. The germline V gene has CDR1 SGHRS and CDR2 YFSETQ. There are 17 residues in the CDR3. The CDR3 spells CASSLLGIDRQTEKLFF. CDR3 coding DNA: TGCGCCAGCAGCTTGTTGGGCATAGACAGGCAAACCGAAAAACTGTTTTTT.

V usage is TRBV9 and J usage is TRBJ2-1, with TRBD2 identical over 7 bases. The germline gives CDR1 SGDLS, CDR2 YYNGEE. The CDR3 is 15 residues long. The V gene end was trimmed by 4 bases and the J gene end by 2 bases; junction bases not matched to a gene: 6. DNA for the CDR3: TGTGCCAGCAGCTCGCTGGGGGGGACCTACAATGAGCAGTTCTTC. This sequence encodes CASSSLGGTYNEQFF.

The rearrangement joins TRBV4-2 to TRBJ2-5, with 13 bases matching TRBD2. V trimming: 1 base; J trimming: 4 bases; junction bases outside the gene matches: 6. The CDR3 is 17 amino acids. Germline V CDR1 and CDR2: LGHNA, YNFKEQ. The CDR3 spells CASSQGRLAGGRETQYF. The CDR3 DNA is TGTGCCAGCAGCCAAGGGAGACTAGCGGGGGGACGAGAGACCCAGTACTTC.

The V gene is TRBV5-1, the J gene TRBJ1-1; tentatively, D is TRBD1 (5 bases). The germline CDR1 and CDR2 sequences are SGHRS and YFSETQ. The CDR3 is 15 residues long. V was shortened by 0 bases and J by 5 bases, with 14 bases between the two germline ends. The CDR3 nucleotides are TGCGCCAGCAGCTTGGCTGGGGGGGGAGGAACTGAAGCTTTCTTT. Translating gives CASSLAGGGGTEAFF.

This chain joins TRBV5-1 and TRBJ2-5, with 12 bases fitting TRBD2. Germline CDR1 SGHRS, CDR2 YFSETQ. CDR3 size: 16 residues. J was trimmed by 2 bases and V by 4 bases; bases with no gene match: 6. CDR3 DNA: TGCGCCAGCAGCCGATCCGGGACTAGCGGGCAAGAGACCCAGTACTTC. Translating it yields CASSRSGTSGQETQYF.

This rearrangement joins TRBV4-3 to TRBJ2-1; no clear D gene. This CDR3 comprises 13 residues. V dropped 1 base and J dropped 0 bases, with 1 base sitting between them. Germline V gene lookup returns CDR1 LGHNA and CDR2 YSLEER. The CDR3: CASSQGSYNEQFF. CDR3 nucleotides: TGCGCCAGCAGCCAAGGCTCCTACAATGAGCAGTTCTTC.

The chain couples TRBV9 to TRBJ2-7, with 8 bases aligning to TRBD1. This CDR3 spans 14 amino acids. The J segment lost 0 bases and the V segment lost 3 bases, leaving 2 bases of the junction unmatched. Germline lookup yields CDR1 SGDLS and CDR2 YYNGEE. Written as DNA, the CDR3 is TGTGCCAGCAGCGGGACAGGGATCTCCTACGAGCAGTACTTC. This codes for CASSGTGISYEQYF.

CDR3 sequence reads: CASSLAGDPTFGEAFF. The CDR3 DNA sequence: TGTGCCAGCAGCTTAGCCGGCGACCCTACGTTTGGTGAAGCTTTCTTT. The rearrangement uses TRBV7-9 and TRBJ1-1; no firm D call. The V end lost 0 bases, the J end lost 7 bases, and 18 bases lay between the germline ends. The CDR3 loop spans 16 amino acids. CDR1 is SEHNR, CDR2 FQNEAQ, per germline (reference sequence). Drawing the rest from reference TRBV7-9 and TRBJ1-1, the complete variable domain is DTGVSQNPRHKITKRGQNVTFRCDPISEHNRLYWYRQTLGQGPEFLTYFQNEAQLEKSRLLSDRFSAERPKGSFSTLEIQRTEQGDSAMYLCASSLAGDPTFGEAFFGQGTRLTVV.

The genes are TRBV30 and TRBJ1-3; 7 bases are shared with TRBD1. CDR3 size: 13 residues. Trimming removed 7 bases from V and 1 base from J; junction bases left unmatched: 4. Germline CDR1 GTSNPN, CDR2 SVGIG (reference sequence). CDR3 sequence (DNA): TGTGCCTTATCGGGACAGTCTGGAAACACCATATATTTT. Translating gives CALSGQSGNTIYF.

The chain uses TRBV7-2 and TRBJ2-2; 9 nucleotides agree with TRBD2. Trimming removed 2 bases from V and 2 bases from J; junction bases left unmatched: 9. The CDR3 extends over 18 amino acids. The germline V gene encodes CDR1 SGHTA and CDR2 FQGNSA. CDR3 sequence: CASSLFGTSTLNTGELFF. CDR3 coding DNA: TGTGCCAGCAGCTTATTTGGGACTAGCACCCTCAACACCGGGGAGCTGTTTTTT.

The V call is TRBV28, the J call TRBJ2-3; D is unclear. V lost 7 bases, J lost 4 bases, and 9 bases lay in between. Germline CDR1 and CDR2: MDHEN and SYDVKM. The CDR3 has 12 residues. The CDR3 reads CASTDLPDTQYF. In DNA, the CDR3 is TGTGCCAGCACTGATCTACCAGATACGCAGTATTTT. The full variable domain, completed using reference TRBV28 and TRBJ2-3, is DVKVTQSSRYLVKRTGEKVFLECVQDMDHENMFWYRQDPGLGLRLIYFSYDVKMKEKGDIPEGYSVSREKKERFSLILESASTNQTSMYLCASTDLPDTQYFGPGTRLTVL.

This clone was found once. The chain joins TRBV5-1 to TRBJ2-3; no firm D call. The CDR3 sequence is 19 residues long. Germline CDR1 and CDR2: SGHRS and YFSETQ. Trimming stripped 0 bases from V and 0 bases from J, with 20 bases between. The CDR3 coding sequence is TGCGCCAGCAGCTTGGGACTGCGAATACTCGTTCCTAGCACAGATACGCAGTATTTT. Its translation is CASSLGLRILVPSTDTQYF.

The genes are TRBV7-9 and TRBJ2-3, with a tentative D call TRBD1 (6 bases). V was clipped by 1 base and J by 3 bases, with 11 bases between them. The CDR3 runs 15 residues. Germline assignment: CDR1 SEHNR and CDR2 FQNEAQ (reference sequence). CDR3 DNA: TGTGCCAGCAGCTTAGACAGGGTCTTAACAGATACGCAGTATTTT. Translating gives CASSLDRVLTDTQYF.

This sequence joins TRBV7-9 and TRBJ2-2; 12 bases fit TRBD2. Germline trimming cut 2 bases from V and 1 base from J; bases unmatched to any gene: 2. The germline V gene has CDR1 SEHNR and CDR2 FQNEAQ (reference sequence). CDR3 length: 17 amino acids. The CDR3, as DNA: TGTGCCAGCAGCTTACTAGCGGGGGGGCTGAACACCGGGGAGCTGTTTTTT. Amino acid sequence: CASSLLAGGLNTGELFF.

V usage is TRBV4-2 and J usage is TRBJ2-7, with a tentative D call TRBD1 (5 bases). Germline V gives CDR1 LGHNA, CDR2 YNFKEQ. This CDR3 has 15 residues. Trimming removed 5 bases at V and 0 bases at J, with 14 bases between. The CDR3 loop is CASSLAAGPSYEQYF. Written as DNA, the CDR3 is TGTGCCAGCAGCTTGGCAGCAGGGCCCTCCTACGAGCAGTACTTC.

The V gene is TRBV6-5, the J gene TRBJ1-6; D possibly corresponds to TRBD1 (5 bases). V was trimmed by 2 bases and J by 0 bases, leaving 8 bases between them. CDR1 is MNHEY and CDR2 is SVGAGI in the germline V gene. This CDR3 comprises 16 residues. The CDR3 region has the DNA TGTGCCAGCAGTTACCTGGACACCTCCTATAATTCACCCCTCCACTTT. It specifies CASSYLDTSYNSPLHF.

The chain links TRBV20-1 to TRBJ2-3; D call uncertain. The V gene's germline CDR1 is DFQATT and CDR2 SNEGSKA (reference sequence). The CDR3 is made up of 10 amino acids. The V and J ends lost 2 bases and 5 bases respectively, with 2 bases between them. The CDR3 here is CSARLDTQYF. The CDR3 coding sequence is TGCAGTGCTAGATTAGATACGCAGTATTTT.

The CDR3 DNA follows: TGTGCCAGTAGCCCGACAGGGTGGAAGACTGAAGCTTTCTTT. Protein: CASSPTGWKTEAFF. The chain is built from TRBV19 and TRBJ1-1; 7 nucleotides match TRBD1. Germline CDR1 and CDR2: LNHDA and SQIVND (reference sequence). J was trimmed by 5 bases and V by 6 bases; bases with no gene match: 9. This CDR3 contains 14 residues.

The chain combines TRBV9 with TRBJ2-3; no clear D gene. Trimming took 0 bases from V and 4 from J, leaving 6 bases between them. This CDR3 spans 13 amino acids. Germline V CDR1 and CDR2: SGDLS, YYNGEE. This CDR3 is CASSVGGPDTQYF. The CDR3 DNA reads as TGTGCCAGCAGCGTAGGTGGTCCAGATACGCAGTATTTT.

The chain uses TRBV27 and TRBJ1-4; the D gene is possibly TRBD1 (5 bases). V shed 2 bases and J shed 0 bases, with 7 bases lying between them. The CDR3 runs 15 residues. Germline lookup yields CDR1 MNHEY and CDR2 SMNVEV (reference sequence). CDR3 nucleotide sequence: TGTGCCAGCAGTTTACAGGGCTCAACTAATGAAAAACTGTTTTTT. Translation gives CASSLQGSTNEKLFF.

The V and J genes are TRBV6-6 and TRBJ1-5; D is possibly TRBD1 (6 bases). Germline CDR1 and CDR2: MNHNY and SVGAGI (reference sequence). The CDR3 has 14 residues. V lost 3 bases, J lost 6 bases, and 12 bases lay in between. The CDR3 region has the DNA TGTGCCAGCAGTTATAACGACAGGCGTCAGCCCCAGCATTTT. As protein: CASSYNDRRQPQHF.

This clone appeared a single time. This sequence joins TRBV18 and TRBJ2-7, with D perhaps TRBD1 (6 bases). The CDR3 extends over 12 amino acids. V lost 1 base and J 9 bases, leaving 10 bases between the germline ends. Germline loops: CDR1 KGHSH, CDR2 LQKENI. The CDR3 coding sequence is TGTGCCAGCTCACCACAGGGACACGGGCAGTACTTC. It is translated as CASSPQGHGQYF.

This clone was observed a few times. The V and J genes are TRBV10-3 and TRBJ1-2, with 9 nucleotides matching TRBD1. The CDR3 is made up of 14 amino acids. Germline values: CDR1 ENHRY, CDR2 SYGVKD. Germline trimming cut 7 bases from V and 6 bases from J; bases unmatched to any gene: 9. The CDR3 DNA is TGTGCCATCACCCGGACAGGGACAGGGAATGGCTACACCTTC. Its translation is CAITRTGTGNGYTF.

The V gene is TRBV5-1, the J gene TRBJ1-1; D perhaps matches TRBD1 (6 bases). Germline CDR1 reads SGHRS; CDR2 reads YFSETQ. This CDR3 spans 14 amino acids. V was trimmed by 0 bases and J by 4 bases, leaving 10 bases between them. CDR3 sequence: CASSLEGVGTEAFF. The CDR3 bases are TGCGCCAGCAGCTTGGAGGGGGTGGGCACTGAAGCTTTCTTT.

The rearrangement joins TRBV5-6 to TRBJ1-4, with 11 positions matching TRBD1. This CDR3 contains 16 residues. V gave up 4 bases and J gave up 7 bases; unmatched junction bases: 9. Germline V gives CDR1 SGHDT, CDR2 YYEEEE. The CDR3 is CASSGVGTGGREKLFF. CDR3 nucleotides: TGTGCCAGCAGCGGCGTCGGGACAGGGGGACGTGAAAAACTGTTTTTT.

The chain combines TRBV6-5 with TRBJ1-2; D is ambiguous. The ends were cut back, 5 bases at V and 3 bases at J, with 10 bases in the middle. CDR1 MNHEY and CDR2 SVGAGI come from the germline V gene. CDR3 length: 13 amino acids. CDR3 in amino acids: CASSSTFYYGYTF. CDR3 nucleotides: TGTGCCAGCAGTAGTACGTTCTACTATGGCTACACCTTC.

This chain's CDR3 is CASSKNSGGGVNNEQFF. The CDR3 bases are TGTGCCAGCAGCAAAAACTCCGGGGGGGGTGTCAACAATGAGCAGTTCTTC. This chain uses TRBV7-2 with TRBJ2-1; 8 bases line up with TRBD2. Looked up from germline, CDR1 is SGHTA and CDR2 is FQGNSA. This CDR3 is 17 amino acids long. V lost 5 bases and J lost 5; bases outside the gene matches: 14.